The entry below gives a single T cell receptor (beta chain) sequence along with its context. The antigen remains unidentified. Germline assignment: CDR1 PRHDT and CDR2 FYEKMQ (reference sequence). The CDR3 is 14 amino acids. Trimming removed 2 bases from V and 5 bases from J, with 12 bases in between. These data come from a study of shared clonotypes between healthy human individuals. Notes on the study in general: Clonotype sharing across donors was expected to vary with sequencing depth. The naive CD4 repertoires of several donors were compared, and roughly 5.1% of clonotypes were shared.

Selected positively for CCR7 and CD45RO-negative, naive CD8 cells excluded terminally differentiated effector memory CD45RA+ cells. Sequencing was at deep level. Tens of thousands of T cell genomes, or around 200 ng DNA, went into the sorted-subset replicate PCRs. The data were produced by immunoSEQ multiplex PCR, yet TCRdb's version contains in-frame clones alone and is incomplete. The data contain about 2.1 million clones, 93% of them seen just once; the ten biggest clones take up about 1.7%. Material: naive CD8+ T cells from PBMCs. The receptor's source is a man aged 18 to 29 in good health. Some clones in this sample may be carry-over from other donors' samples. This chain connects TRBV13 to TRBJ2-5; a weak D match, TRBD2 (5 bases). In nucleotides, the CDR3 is TGTGCCAGCAGCTTAACGAGGAGGAGGGAGACCCAGTACTTC. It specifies CASSLTRRRETQYF.